The table lists the clone carrying this TCR beta chain with a count of one. As yet, its antigen is unknown. This sample was included in a study of CD8 T cells in Susac syndrome. In the study overall: The Susac syndrome patients were therapy-naive, on corticosteroids, or on intravenous immunoglobulin alone at blood draw.

Trimming at V came to 2 bases and at J to 5 bases, leaving 5 bases not matched to a gene. Per germline, CDR1 GTSNPN and CDR2 SVGIG (reference sequence). This CDR3 is 13 amino acids long. The study's findings and limits: Repertoires of Susac syndrome CD4+ T cells lacked clonal expansion.

Reverse transcription of roughly 0.5 to 1 ug RNA was performed with random hexamers. TCRdb passed the immunoSEQ multiplex PCR reads through MiXCR, listing each CDR3 protein once. The table records around 150,000 distinct CDR3 sequences, approximately 95% of them present only once. The genes are TRBV30 and TRBJ2-7; 8 nucleotides align to TRBD1. This receptor was obtained from a human donor with Susac syndrome. Material for sequencing was CD4+ T cells from PBMCs. The chain's CDR3 is CAWSRQGKNEQYF. The CDR3 nucleotides read TGTGCCTGGAGTCGACAGGGGAAGAACGAGCAGTACTTC.